A single sample is the source of the 20 T cell receptor beta chains below, sequenced in a study of cytomegalovirus exposure and HLA in healthy donors. PCR amplification relied on 60 Vbeta primers (plus 13 Jbeta primers). Libraries were prepared by immunoSEQ multiplex PCR; TCRdb keeps only in-frame clonotypes and omits some of them. The data contain about 84,000 clones, around 66% of them singletons. The sample consisted of PBMCs. The receptors were sampled from a woman aged 40 to 55 in good health and CMV-seropositive.

V and J are TRBV20-1 and TRBJ2-1, with D possibly being TRBD1 (5 bases). There are 11 residues in the CDR3. Germline V gene lookup returns CDR1 DFQATT and CDR2 SNEGSKA (reference sequence). The V end lost 8 bases, the J end lost 7 bases, and 12 bases lay between the germline ends. The CDR3 region is CSISGPNEQFF. CDR3 in DNA: TGCAGTATATCAGGGCCGAATGAGCAGTTCTTC.

As DNA, the CDR3 is TGTGCCATCAGCGGAGCGGGGGGTGCCGGGGAGCTGTTTTTT. This translates into CAISGAGGAGELFF. The chain is built from TRBV10-3 and TRBJ2-2, with 9 bases that match TRBD2. CDR3 length: 14 amino acids. Losses at the gene ends were 6 bases for V and 6 bases for J; bases not matched to a gene: 5. Germline V lookup: CDR1 ENHRY, CDR2 SYGVKD.

This clone was seen a single time. V gene TRBV27 combines with J gene TRBJ2-1, with 8 bases aligning to TRBD2. Trimming took 5 bases from V and 6 from J; bases not matched to a gene: 9. Germline V gene sequence: CDR1 MNHEY, CDR2 SMNVEV (reference sequence). The length of the CDR3 is 15 residues. This CDR3 is CASSRLAGLGNEQFF. Written as DNA, the CDR3 is TGTGCCAGCAGTCGTCTAGCGGGCCTAGGCAATGAGCAGTTCTTC.

V is TRBV5-6 and J is TRBJ2-2; unclear D gene. CDR1 and CDR2 from the germline V gene are SGHDT and YYEEEE. CDR3 size: 13 residues. V lost 2 bases to trimming and J lost 4 bases, with 6 bases between them. CDR3 amino acids: CASSFQATGELFF. The CDR3 DNA follows: TGTGCCAGCAGCTTCCAGGCCACCGGGGAGCTGTTTTTT. Filled out from reference TRBV5-6 and TRBJ2-2, the complete variable domain reads DAGVTQSPTHLIKTRGQQVTLRCSPKSGHDTVSWYQQALGQGPQFIFQYYEEEERQRGNFPDRFSGHQFPNYSSELNVNALLLGDSALYLCASSFQATGELFFGEGSRLTVL.

The genes are TRBV5-1 and TRBJ2-3; 11 bases match TRBD2. Germline CDR1 SGHRS, CDR2 YFSETQ. The length of the CDR3 is 15 residues. J lost 4 bases, V lost 3 bases, and 4 bases had no gene match. The CDR3: CASSSTSGSSDTQYF. Here the CDR3 DNA reads TGCGCCAGCAGCTCAACTAGCGGGAGCTCAGATACGCAGTATTTT.

J is TRBJ2-1 and V is TRBV19; tentatively, D is TRBD2 (5 bases). This CDR3 is 12 amino acids long. Germline assignment: CDR1 LNHDA and CDR2 SQIVND (reference sequence). V was clipped by 9 bases and J by 4 bases, with 10 bases between them. The CDR3 region has the DNA TGTGCCAGCCATAGCGATTACAATGAGCAGTTCTTC. Its protein product is CASHSDYNEQFF. Full variable domain (rest looked up from reference TRBV19 and TRBJ2-1): DGGITQSPKYLFRKEGQNVTLSCEQNLNHDAMYWYRQDPGQGLRLIYYSQIVNDFQKGDIAEGYSVSREKKESFPLTVTSAQKNPTAFYLCASHSDYNEQFFGPGTRLTVL.

The sample holds a few counts of this clone. The chain uses TRBV10-1 and TRBJ1-4, with 7 bases matching TRBD1. Germline lookup yields CDR1 WNHNN and CDR2 SYGVQD (reference sequence). The CDR3 covers 13 residues. V was pared by 6 bases and J by 3 bases, with 1 base of the junction left unmatched. This CDR3 reads CASRRGPNEKLFF. Here the CDR3 DNA reads TGCGCCAGCAGGAGGGGGCCTAATGAAAAACTGTTTTTT.

V usage is TRBV28 and J usage is TRBJ2-7; 9 bases fit TRBD1. The CDR3 has 14 residues. CDR1 and CDR2 from the germline V gene are MDHEN and SYDVKM. V lost 5 bases, J lost 5 bases, and 7 bases stayed unmatched. CDR3 in amino acids: CASSTGQGFHEQYF. CDR3 bases: TGTGCCAGCAGTACGGGACAGGGTTTCCACGAGCAGTACTTC.

This rearrangement joins TRBV25-1 to TRBJ2-1; D might be TRBD1 (6 bases). Trimming removed 4 bases from V and 8 bases from J, with 12 bases in between. CDR1 is MGHDK, CDR2 SYGVNS, per germline. This CDR3 has 13 residues. DNA of the CDR3: TGTGCCAGCAGTGTGGGGGCAGTGGATGAGCAGTTCTTC. Its protein product is CASSVGAVDEQFF. Filled out from reference TRBV25-1 and TRBJ2-1, the complete variable domain reads EADIYQTPRYLVIGTGKKITLECSQTMGHDKMYWYQQDPGMELHLIHYSYGVNSTEKGDLSSESTVSRIRTEHFPLTLESARPSHTSQYLCASSVGAVDEQFFGPGTRLTVL.

The chain combines TRBV28 with TRBJ1-2; no clear D. This CDR3 region has 14 residues. The germline V and J ends were trimmed by 6 bases and 3 bases, with 14 bases remaining between them. CDR1 MDHEN and CDR2 SYDVKM come from the germline V gene. DNA for the CDR3: TGTGCCAGCAGACTGGGCACGAGTTACTATGGCTACACCTTC. Translated, it gives CASRLGTSYYGYTF.

The rearrangement links TRBV2 to TRBJ1-5; 10 bases fit TRBD1. V lost 3 bases, J lost 4 bases, and 3 bases stayed unmatched. The CDR3 is made up of 15 amino acids. Germline CDR1 SNHLY, CDR2 FYNNEI. CDR3 sequence: CASSEGQGRNQPQHF. CDR3 nucleotide sequence: TGTGCCAGCAGTGAGGGACAGGGGAGGAATCAGCCCCAGCATTTT.

V usage is TRBV21-1 and J usage is TRBJ1-1; the D segment call TRBD1 is taken from the table without a DNA check. TRBV21-1 is described as a pseudogene. This CDR3 has 15 residues. CDR3 nucleotide sequence: TGTGCCAGCAGCCCAACCGACACGATGAACACTGAAGCTTTCTTT. Protein sequence: CASSPTDTMNTEAFF.

This clone has just a few counts. The CDR3, as DNA: TGCGCCAGCAGCCTGACAGGATCTAATGAAAAACTGTTTTTT. This sequence encodes CASSLTGSNEKLFF. The chain has TRBV5-1 and TRBJ1-4; tentatively, D is TRBD1 (6 bases). CDR3 length: 14 residues. CDR1 and CDR2 (germline): SGHRS, YFSETQ. V shed 4 bases and J shed 3 bases, with 10 bases lying between them.

The rearrangement uses TRBV6-1 and TRBJ2-2, with TRBD1 as a possible D gene (6 bases). Germline V gene lookup returns CDR1 MNHNS and CDR2 SASEGT. CDR3 length equals 17 residues. Between the trimmed V and J ends, which lost 0 bases and 5 bases, there was a span of 16 bases. CDR3: CASSEAAGAIYTGELFF. In nucleotides, the CDR3 is TGTGCCAGCAGTGAAGCGGCAGGGGCTATTTATACCGGGGAGCTGTTTTTT.

This clone came up once. This rearrangement joins TRBV7-6 to TRBJ2-7; TRBD2 agrees at 7 bases. Germline V CDR1 and CDR2: SGHVS, FNYEAQ. There are 14 residues in the CDR3. Trimming took 4 bases from V and 7 from J; bases not matched to a gene: 10. CDR3 amino acids: CASSWEGGPGEQYF. CDR3 coding DNA: TGTGCCAGCAGCTGGGAGGGAGGGCCAGGGGAGCAGTACTTC.

The chain carries TRBV5-1 and TRBJ1-1; 10 positions match TRBD1. The CDR3 length is 15 residues. Germline lookup yields CDR1 SGHRS and CDR2 YFSETQ. Unmatched junction bases numbered 1, after V lost 0 bases and J lost 2 bases. CDR3: CASSLGTGGNTEAFF. DNA of the CDR3: TGCGCCAGCAGCTTGGGGACAGGGGGAAACACTGAAGCTTTCTTT.

The rearrangement links TRBV18 to TRBJ1-4, with D perhaps TRBD1 (5 bases). The CDR3 is 15 amino acids. V dropped 4 bases and J dropped 5 bases, with 14 bases sitting between them. Looked up from germline, CDR1 is KGHSH and CDR2 is LQKENI. The CDR3 DNA sequence: TGTGCCAGCTCACTCTCCGGGGGAATAAATGAAAAACTGTTTTTT. It specifies CASSLSGGINEKLFF.

The V gene is TRBV5-1, the J gene TRBJ2-7, with D possibly being TRBD1 (7 bases). V dropped 4 bases and J dropped 1 base, with 15 bases sitting between them. The CDR3 runs to 15 residues. From germline, CDR1 is SGHRS and CDR2 YFSETQ. The CDR3 DNA sequence: TGCGCCAGCAGCAAGGAGGGACAGAGTTCCTACGAGCAGTACTTC. It specifies CASSKEGQSSYEQYF.

V is TRBV20-1 and J is TRBJ1-2; maybe TRBD1 (6 bases). This CDR3 spans 11 amino acids. The V end lost 6 bases, the J end lost 7 bases, and 12 bases lay between the germline ends. Per the germline V gene, CDR1 is DFQATT and CDR2 is SNEGSKA (reference sequence). The CDR3 region is CSARAGVGYTF. Here the CDR3 DNA reads TGCAGTGCCCGGGCAGGGGTTGGCTACACCTTC.

The chain carries TRBV7-2 and TRBJ2-1; possibly TRBD1 for D (6 bases). There are 15 residues in the CDR3. Germline assignment: CDR1 SGHTA and CDR2 FQGNSA. The V and J ends lost 2 bases and 1 base respectively, with 9 bases between them. The CDR3 bases are TGTGCCAGCAGCTTATCGACAGGTTCCTACAATGAGCAGTTCTTC. This translates into CASSLSTGSYNEQFF.